These 22 T cell receptor beta chains came from one sample sequenced in a study of shared clonotypes between healthy human individuals. Assay: immunoSEQ multiplex PCR; the TCRdb copy retains only in-frame clones and omits some. The data hold about 1 million clones, with about 75% observed a single time. Specimen: memory CD4+ T cells sorted from blood. As for subset: CD45RA-negative fraction. Source of these receptors: a man younger than 35 in good health.

On this clone itself: The junction differs from germline at one of its ends, possibly a read error. This chain connects TRBV7-7 to TRBJ2-2; TRBD2 matches at 7 bases. This CDR3 has 15 residues. Germline loops: CDR1 SSHAT, CDR2 FNYEAQ (reference sequence). The CDR3 loop reads CASSPRASGTGELFF. In nucleotides, the CDR3 is TGTGCTAGCAGCCCCAGGGCTAGCGGCACCGGGGAGCTGTTTTTT.

This chain uses TRBV6-6 with TRBJ2-7; TRBD2 aligns across 7 bases. Germline V lookup: CDR1 MNHNY, CDR2 SVGAGI (reference sequence). This CDR3 is 14 amino acids long. V dropped 5 bases and J dropped 6; count of bases not matched to a gene: 10. The CDR3 loop is CASSPLGGTPEQYF. The CDR3 nucleotides read TGTGCCAGCAGTCCCTTGGGGGGGACCCCCGAGCAGTACTTC.

On this clone itself: An end of the junction differs from the germline gene, which may be a read error. The CDR3 nucleotides are TGTGCCAGCAGTGTCCGGGACGCCTTGAATTCCTTC. Its protein product is CASSVRDALNSF. The V and J genes are TRBV2 and TRBJ1-2, with a tentative D call TRBD1 (5 bases). CDR3 length equals 12 residues. The germline CDR1 and CDR2 sequences are SNHLY and FYNNEI. The variable domain in full, completed from reference TRBV2 and TRBJ1-2, reads EPEVTQTPSHQVTQMGQEVILRCVPISNHLYFYWYRQILGQKVEFLVSFYNNEISEKSEIFDDQFSVERPDGSNFTLKIRSTKLEDSAMYFCASSVRDALNSFGSGTRLTVV.

V usage is TRBV2 and J usage is TRBJ2-7; unclear D gene. The V end lost 8 bases, the J end lost 1 base, and 15 bases lay between the germline ends. The germline gives CDR1 SNHLY, CDR2 FYNNEI. The CDR3 loop spans 14 amino acids. This chain's CDR3 is CASGHGRVSYEQYF. The CDR3 bases are TGTGCCAGCGGTCACGGGCGCGTTTCCTACGAGCAGTACTTC.

The V call is TRBV5-6, the J call TRBJ2-7; 7 bases match TRBD1. The CDR3 is made up of 14 amino acids. V lost 0 bases to trimming and J lost 7 bases; unmatched junction nucleotides: 7. Germline CDR1 SGHDT, CDR2 YYEEEE. CDR3 sequence (DNA): TGTGCCAGCAGCTTGGACAGGGGTCCGGGGGAGCAGTACTTC. Protein product: CASSLDRGPGEQYF.

The table lists this clone with a count of one. The rearrangement links TRBV11-2 to TRBJ2-5; no reliable D call. This CDR3 is 12 amino acids long. V lost 5 bases to trimming and J lost 5 bases, with 9 bases between them. Germline assignment: CDR1 SGHAT and CDR2 FQNNGV. CDR3 DNA sequence: TGTGCCAGCAGCCACAGCAGGGAGACCCAGTACTTC. Protein product: CASSHSRETQYF.

The chain uses TRBV10-2 and TRBJ1-1; D is unclear. The ends were cut back, 6 bases at V and 0 bases at J, with 8 bases in the middle. Germline V gene sequence: CDR1 WSHSY, CDR2 SAAADI. CDR3 size: 13 residues. In DNA, the CDR3 is TGCGCCAGCAGATCCGGGATGAACACTGAAGCTTTCTTT. As protein: CASRSGMNTEAFF.

The chain carries TRBV30 and TRBJ2-5, with D unclear. The V gene's germline CDR1 is GTSNPN and CDR2 SVGIG (reference sequence). CDR3 length: 10 amino acids. V was cut by 1 base and J by 5 bases, with 2 bases left in between. The CDR3 DNA reads TGTGCCTGGAGTGCGGAGACCCAGTACTTC. Its protein is CAWSAETQYF.

The chain carries TRBV7-8 and TRBJ1-1; D might be TRBD1 (5 bases). The CDR3 is made up of 15 amino acids. V was pared by 0 bases and J by 1 base, with 9 bases between. Germline-derived CDR1 and CDR2 are SGHVS and FQNEAQ. In nucleotides, the CDR3 is TGTGCCAGCAGCTTAGCCCCTACAGGGAACACTGAAGCTTTCTTT. Translating gives CASSLAPTGNTEAFF.

Only a few counts were recorded for this clone. The chain joins TRBV6-5 to TRBJ1-6; 8 bases agree with TRBD1. With V trimmed by 4 bases and J by 14 bases, 4 bases remained unmatched. The CDR3 runs 12 residues. Per germline, CDR1 MNHEY and CDR2 SVGAGI. The CDR3, as DNA: TGTGCCAGCAGTTCGACAGGGGAGGCCCTCCACTTT. This codes for CASSSTGEALHF.

In this sample, this clone turned up a few times. The genes are TRBV6-5 and TRBJ2-2; 7 nucleotides line up with TRBD1. The CDR3 runs 15 residues. The germline V gene encodes CDR1 MNHEY and CDR2 SVGAGI. Trimming removed 6 bases from V and 2 bases from J; junction bases left unmatched: 6. CDR3 loop: CASSTGQLNTGELFF. CDR3 sequence (DNA): TGTGCCAGCAGCACGGGACAGCTTAACACCGGGGAGCTGTTTTTT.

The rearrangement links TRBV30 to TRBJ1-5; the D is unclear. V lost 4 bases to trimming and J lost 2 bases, with 9 bases between them. Germline V lookup: CDR1 GTSNPN, CDR2 SVGIG (reference sequence). The CDR3 runs 13 residues. This CDR3 reads CAWNLEGNQPQHF. The CDR3 bases are TGTGCCTGGAATCTCGAGGGCAATCAGCCCCAGCATTTT.

This clone was seen ten or more times. V is TRBV18 and J is TRBJ2-7, with D possibly TRBD1 on 5 matching bases. Germline CDR1 reads KGHSH; CDR2 reads LQKENI. V was trimmed by 2 bases and J by 6 bases, leaving 8 bases between them. This CDR3 has 12 amino acids. As DNA, the CDR3 is TGTGCCAGCTCACCAGATACAGGCGAGCAGTACTTC. Translation: CASSPDTGEQYF.

This clone came up many times. The chain couples TRBV30 to TRBJ2-3, with no clear D. Germline V gene lookup returns CDR1 GTSNPN and CDR2 SVGIG (reference sequence). Trimming stripped 2 bases from V and 2 bases from J, with 8 bases between. This CDR3 spans 13 amino acids. CDR3 region: CAWSPLSTDTQYF. The CDR3 coding sequence is TGTGCCTGGAGTCCCCTTTCCACAGATACGCAGTATTTT.

This sequence joins TRBV5-1 and TRBJ1-3, with 12 bases matching TRBD1. Unmatched junction bases numbered 5, after V lost 3 bases and J lost 7 bases. Germline CDR1 is SGHRS and CDR2 is YFSETQ. This CDR3 contains 15 residues. CDR3 protein: CASSSGQGAVNTIYF. For the CDR3, the DNA is TGCGCCAGCAGCTCGGGACAGGGGGCCGTTAACACCATATATTTT.

The gene calls are TRBV28 and TRBJ2-1, with D hard to call. This CDR3 is 13 amino acids long. Looked up from germline, CDR1 is MDHEN and CDR2 is SYDVKM. V was shortened by 11 bases and J by 2 bases, with 13 bases between the two germline ends. CDR3 nucleotides: TGTGCCTCATCCGTGGCAGCCTACAATGAGCAGTTCTTC. Amino acid sequence: CASSVAAYNEQFF.

This clone was seen just once. The chain recombines TRBV7-9 with TRBJ1-1; maybe TRBD1 (6 bases). The germline V and J ends were trimmed by 1 base and 4 bases, with 10 bases remaining between them. Germline V CDR1 and CDR2: SEHNR, FQNEAQ (reference sequence). This CDR3 region has 14 residues. CDR3 sequence reads: CASSLGQGITEAFF. DNA for the CDR3: TGTGCCAGCAGCTTAGGCCAGGGGATCACTGAAGCTTTCTTT.

V usage is TRBV30 and J usage is TRBJ2-2; D is unclear. CDR3 size: 13 residues. Germline CDR1 and CDR2: GTSNPN and SVGIG (reference sequence). The ends were cut back, 0 bases at V and 4 bases at J, with 6 bases in the middle. In DNA form, the CDR3 reads TGTGCCTGGAGTGTAACCACCACCGGGGAGCTGTTTTTT. It specifies CAWSVTTTGELFF.

The chain uses TRBV10-3 and TRBJ2-7, with 8 bases lining up with TRBD2. The CDR3 runs 16 residues. The germline gives CDR1 ENHRY, CDR2 SYGVKD. V trimming: 0 bases; J trimming: 0 bases; junction bases outside the gene matches: 4. The CDR3 sequence: CAISESGLVGSYEQYF. Written as DNA, the CDR3 is TGTGCCATCAGTGAGTCGGGACTAGTAGGCTCCTACGAGCAGTACTTC.

V usage is TRBV29-1 and J usage is TRBJ2-3; TRBD2 matches 7 bases. Per the germline V gene, CDR1 is SQVTM and CDR2 is ANQGSEA. The V gene end was trimmed by 8 bases and the J gene end by 0 bases; junction bases not matched to a gene: 8. CDR3 length: 14 amino acids. The CDR3 nucleotides read TGCAGCACTACTAGCGAGGATAGCACAGATACGCAGTATTTT. This encodes CSTTSEDSTDTQYF.

This clone appeared once. The chain joins TRBV6-6 to TRBJ2-2; tentative D call: TRBD2 (5 bases). Trimming shortened V by 10 bases and J by 4 bases, and 22 bases separated the two germline ends. The CDR3 length is 16 residues. In germline, CDR1 is MNHNY, CDR2 SVGAGI (reference sequence). The CDR3 is CATSPWETSGTGELFF. DNA for the CDR3: TGTGCCACTTCACCTTGGGAGACTTCGGGCACCGGGGAGCTGTTTTTT.

The chain joins TRBV6-6 to TRBJ1-2, with 7 positions matching TRBD1. The germline V gene has CDR1 MNHNY and CDR2 SVGAGI (reference sequence). The CDR3 runs 15 residues. V shed 6 bases, J shed 4 bases, and the junction held 11 bases outside the gene matches. The CDR3 is CASRQTQGQGYGYTF. The CDR3 nucleotides are TGTGCCAGCAGACAGACACAGGGGCAGGGCTATGGCTACACCTTC.